The 9 T cell receptor beta chains below come from one sample, sequenced in a study of cytomegalovirus exposure and HLA in healthy donors. PCR employed 60 Vbeta and 13 Jbeta primers. Method: immunoSEQ multiplex PCR; TCRdb's copy keeps in-frame clones and lacks some. The repertoire consists of approximately 220,000 clones, with roughly 88% occurring once and the leading ten covering roughly 0.7%. Sequenced material: PBMCs. The receptors derive from a boy aged 2 to 10 in good health and CMV-seronegative.

The DNA for the CDR3 is TGTGCCAGCAGCTTGGGAAGGACAGGCCTTAACTATGGCTACACCTTC. Translating gives CASSLGRTGLNYGYTF. This rearrangement joins TRBV5-4 to TRBJ1-2; 7 bases align to TRBD1. Germline V CDR1 and CDR2: SGHNT, YYREEE (reference sequence). Trimming cost V 0 bases and J 1 base; bases outside gene matches: 6. The CDR3 consists of 16 residues.

The chain carries TRBV30 and TRBJ2-7; 8 bases map to TRBD1. The CDR3 contains 17 residues. In germline, CDR1 is GTSNPN, CDR2 SVGIG (reference sequence). Trimming cost V 0 bases and J 1 base; bases outside gene matches: 11. CDR3 in DNA: TGTGCCTGGAGTGTACTCAGGGGGCGGGGAACATCCTACGAGCAGTACTTC. It encodes CAWSVLRGRGTSYEQYF.

The rearrangement links TRBV27 to TRBJ2-7; a weak D match, TRBD1 (6 bases). With 1 base removed from V and 3 bases from J, the gap between germline ends came to 13 bases. CDR1 is MNHEY, CDR2 SMNVEV, per germline (reference sequence). This CDR3 has 15 residues. CDR3: CASSLYAGAVYEQYF. The CDR3 coding sequence is TGTGCCAGCAGTTTATACGCAGGGGCCGTCTACGAGCAGTACTTC.

CDR3 DNA sequence: TGTGCCAGCAGTAGGCCTAGCGGGGGGCCGGCCTACGAGCAGTACTTC. Protein product: CASSRPSGGPAYEQYF. This sequence joins TRBV5-4 and TRBJ2-7, with 11 bases fitting TRBD2. The CDR3 covers 16 residues. Germline CDR1 is SGHNT and CDR2 is YYREEE (reference sequence). Unmatched junction bases numbered 9, after V lost 5 bases and J lost 2 bases. Drawing the rest from reference TRBV5-4 and TRBJ2-7, the complete variable domain is ETGVTQSPTHLIKTRGQQVTLRCSSQSGHNTVSWYQQALGQGPQFIFQYYREEENGRGNFPPRFSGLQFPNYSSELNVNALELDDSALYLCASSRPSGGPAYEQYFGPGTRLTVT.

The chain recombines TRBV2 with TRBJ2-7; D perhaps matches TRBD2 (5 bases). The CDR3 has 16 residues. Germline V gene lookup returns CDR1 SNHLY and CDR2 FYNNEI. V gave up 7 bases and J gave up 4 bases, with 23 bases separating them. In nucleotides, the CDR3 is TGTGCCAGCAAAGACCCTTTAGTGGGAGTAAGGTACGAGCAGTACTTC. Protein sequence: CASKDPLVGVRYEQYF. The whole variable domain, remainder taken from reference TRBV2 and TRBJ2-7, is EPEVTQTPSHQVTQMGQEVILRCVPISNHLYFYWYRQILGQKVEFLVSFYNNEISEKSEIFDDQFSVERPDGSNFTLKIRSTKLEDSAMYFCASKDPLVGVRYEQYFGPGTRLTVT.

The sample holds one count of this clone. The chain carries TRBV11-2 and TRBJ1-2; D is undetermined. Looked up from germline, CDR1 is SGHAT and CDR2 is FQNNGV. The CDR3 contains 12 residues. The V end was cut by 2 bases, the J end by 5 bases, with 6 bases between. The CDR3 nucleotides read TGTGCCAGCAGCTTATTCCCGTATGGCTACACCTTC. Residues: CASSLFPYGYTF.

This sequence joins TRBV27 and TRBJ2-5; D remains ambiguous. Per the germline V gene, CDR1 is MNHEY and CDR2 is SMNVEV (reference sequence). Trimming cost V 6 bases and J 0 bases, with 11 bases left between them. The CDR3 has 14 amino acids. The CDR3 spells CASRLRSDQETQYF. The CDR3 coding sequence is TGTGCCAGCAGGCTCCGAAGCGACCAAGAGACCCAGTACTTC.

The chain employs TRBV28 and TRBJ2-3, with unresolved D. The germline CDR1 and CDR2 sequences are MDHEN and SYDVKM. The V end lost 1 base, the J end lost 0 bases, and 8 bases lay between the germline ends. The CDR3 is 15 residues long. CDR3 DNA: TGTGCCAGCAGTTTATCGATGACTAGCACAGATACGCAGTATTTT. Its translation is CASSLSMTSTDTQYF. The entire variable domain, with the rest obtained from reference TRBV28 and TRBJ2-3, is as follows: DVKVTQSSRYLVKRTGEKVFLECVQDMDHENMFWYRQDPGLGLRLIYFSYDVKMKEKGDIPEGYSVSREKKERFSLILESASTNQTSMYLCASSLSMTSTDTQYFGPGTRLTVL.

The chain couples TRBV5-1 to TRBJ1-6; 10 positions match TRBD1. Germline CDR1 reads SGHRS; CDR2 reads YFSETQ. This CDR3 is 15 amino acids long. The V and J ends lost 4 bases and 9 bases, in that order; junction bases with no gene match: 7. This CDR3 reads CASSPTDRGISPLHF. CDR3 coding DNA: TGCGCCAGCAGCCCGACGGACAGGGGGATTTCACCCCTCCACTTT.